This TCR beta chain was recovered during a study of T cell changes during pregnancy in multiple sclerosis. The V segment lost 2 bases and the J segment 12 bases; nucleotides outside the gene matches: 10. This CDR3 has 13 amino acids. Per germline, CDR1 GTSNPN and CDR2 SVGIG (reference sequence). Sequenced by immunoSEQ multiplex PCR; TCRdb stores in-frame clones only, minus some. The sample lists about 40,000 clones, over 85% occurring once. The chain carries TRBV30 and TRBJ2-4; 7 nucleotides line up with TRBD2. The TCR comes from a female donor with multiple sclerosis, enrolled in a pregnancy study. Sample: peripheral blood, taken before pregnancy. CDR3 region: CAWSLGEGFSQYF. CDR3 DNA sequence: TGTGCCTGGAGTCTTGGGGAGGGTTTCTCTCAGTACTTC.